These 22 T cell receptor beta chains were all obtained from the same sample, sequenced in a study of vaccination effects on CD4 cells after COVID-19 (dated by TCRdb to 2021 to 2024). Libraries were made using the immunoSEQ multiplex PCR assay. TCRdb re-hosts the immuneACCESS table, in-frame sequences only. Its copies lack some clones; in the studies checked, an unresolved V gene accounts for under half of them, and the cause for the rest is not known. Across this sample there are fewer than 15,000 clones, with approximately 80% seen only once. The ten largest clones capture approximately 23% of the sample. The ViraFEST assay stimulated PBMC with viral peptide pools and then used TCR sequencing to identify antigen-specific CD4+ T cell clonotypes by expansion. After around 11 days of culture, CD4+ T cells were isolated with the EasySep CD4+ T cell isolation kit. PCR-confirmed SARS-CoV-2 infection had occurred in convalescent patients between March and December 2020, before the Alpha, Beta and Delta variants emerged in the United States. Each participant received two doses of an mRNA SARS-CoV-2 vaccine, either BNT162b2 or mRNA-1273.

These receptors lack a known antigen. The specimen comprised CD4+ T cells from PBMCs cultured with HCoV-NL63 spike peptides, sampled after COVID-19 vaccination. The cell subset or site label, read with the paper, signifies: HCoV-NL63 spike overlapping peptide pool stimulation. The receptors were sampled from a human donor who had a prior SARS-CoV-2 infection.

This clone was seen more than once but under ten times. The chain carries TRBV5-1 and TRBJ2-1; 9 bases agree with TRBD2. From germline, CDR1 is SGHRS and CDR2 YFSETQ. This CDR3 spans 16 amino acids. J gave up 2 bases and V 0 bases, and 3 bases lay outside the gene matches. The CDR3 region is CASSLASGNAYNEQFF. As DNA, the CDR3 is TGCGCCAGCAGCTTGGCTAGCGGGAATGCCTACAATGAGCAGTTCTTC.

There are a few counts of this clone. This rearrangement joins TRBV21-1 to TRBJ2-7; the D call TRBD1 from the table was never checked on the DNA. TRBV21-1 is deemed a pseudogene. This CDR3 is 14 amino acids long. The CDR3 protein is CASSFLRGGHEQYF. The CDR3 DNA follows: TGTGCCAGCAGCTTTTTAAGGGGCGGCCACGAGCAGTACTTC.

The chain carries TRBV5-6 and TRBJ2-5, with D hard to call. V was pared by 2 bases and J by 1 base, with 6 bases between. From germline, CDR1 is SGHDT and CDR2 YYEEEE. This CDR3 is 13 amino acids long. The CDR3: CASSFDSQETQYF. CDR3 bases: TGTGCCAGCAGCTTTGACTCCCAAGAGACCCAGTACTTC.

This clone occurred once. The rearrangement uses TRBV6-5 and TRBJ2-1; D is tentatively TRBD1 or TRBD2 (5 bases each). CDR1 and CDR2 (germline): MNHEY, SVGAGI. Trimming took 2 bases from V and 15 from J, leaving 14 bases between them. The CDR3 is 12 residues long. CDR3 in DNA: TGTGCCAGCAGTTACCGGGGCCAGGCGAGGTTCTTC. Its protein product is CASSYRGQARFF.

This rearrangement joins TRBV18 to TRBJ1-4; 7 nucleotides align to TRBD1. CDR1 and CDR2 from the germline V gene are KGHSH and LQKENI. J gave up 0 bases and V 2 bases, and 9 bases lay outside the gene matches. The CDR3 sequence is 18 residues long. The CDR3 DNA follows: TGTGCCAGCTCACCAGCCTTCGGAGGGGGCACAACTAATGAAAAACTGTTTTTT. It translates to CASSPAFGGGTTNEKLFF.

The rearrangement joins TRBV9 to TRBJ2-3; 8 nucleotides line up with TRBD2. CDR3 length equals 17 residues. CDR1 and CDR2 from the germline V gene are SGDLS and YYNGEE. The trim removed 0 bases at V and 5 bases at J, leaving 11 bases unmatched. The CDR3 DNA is TGTGCCAGCAGCGTAGCCCTACCCGGGGGGGCCGAAGATACGCAGTATTTT. Translated, it gives CASSVALPGGAEDTQYF.

The V and J genes are TRBV12-5 and TRBJ2-3; D might be TRBD2 (6 bases). This CDR3 has 14 residues. In germline, CDR1 is LGHNT, CDR2 FRNRAP. V lost 8 bases, J lost 2 bases, and 14 bases lay in between. For the CDR3, the DNA is TGTGCTAGTCGACTAGTAACCCCCACAGATACGCAGTATTTT. Encoded protein: CASRLVTPTDTQYF.

This chain joins TRBV6-5 and TRBJ2-7; the match to TRBD1 covers 9 bases. CDR1 and CDR2 (germline): MNHEY, SVGAGI. There are 16 residues in the CDR3. The trim removed 0 bases at V and 0 bases at J, leaving 3 bases unmatched. The CDR3 DNA follows: TGTGCCAGCAGTTACTCCCCACAGGGGGCCTCCTACGAGCAGTACTTC. Translation: CASSYSPQGASYEQYF.

This chain links TRBV5-1 with TRBJ2-7, with D perhaps TRBD2 (7 bases). Germline CDR1 is SGHRS and CDR2 is YFSETQ. Trimming cost V 0 bases and J 3 bases, with 16 bases left between them. CDR3 length equals 16 residues. CDR3 region: CASSLGGGKWVYEQYF. Here the CDR3 DNA reads TGCGCCAGCAGCTTGGGGGGGGGCAAGTGGGTCTACGAGCAGTACTTC. The whole variable domain, filled in from reference TRBV5-1 and TRBJ2-7, reads KAGVTQTPRYLIKTRGQQVTLSCSPISGHRSVSWYQQTPGQGLQFLFEYFSETQRNKGNFPGRFSGRQFSNSRSEMNVSTLELGDSALYLCASSLGGGKWVYEQYFGPGTRLTVT.

V is TRBV7-9 and J is TRBJ1-1; TRBD1 matches 8 bases. Germline loops: CDR1 SEHNR, CDR2 FQNEAQ (reference sequence). The J segment lost 7 bases and the V segment lost 5 bases, leaving 6 bases of the junction unmatched. The CDR3 is made up of 13 amino acids. CDR3 nucleotides: TGTGCCAGCAGCCCCAGGACAGGGCTTGAAGCTTTCTTT. It yields the protein CASSPRTGLEAFF.

The chain is built from TRBV6-5 and TRBJ1-5; tentatively, D is TRBD1 (6 bases). Trimming removed 6 bases from V and 7 bases from J, with 13 bases in between. The CDR3 has 13 residues. The germline V gene has CDR1 MNHEY and CDR2 SVGAGI. The CDR3 DNA reads as TGTGCCAGCAGGAACAACAGGGAACAGCCCCAGCATTTT. This codes for CASRNNREQPQHF.

This clone was recorded a few times. The rearrangement links TRBV4-1 to TRBJ2-7; D call uncertain. The CDR3 has 16 amino acids. Germline V gene sequence: CDR1 MGHRA, CDR2 YSYEKL. V lost 1 base to trimming and J lost 5 bases, with 18 bases between them. Written as DNA, the CDR3 is TGCGCCAGCAGCCAAGTCGATATCCTTACTTATCACGAGCAGTACTTC. Translated: CASSQVDILTYHEQYF.

V usage is TRBV5-8 and J usage is TRBJ2-1; D might be TRBD1 (5 bases). Per germline, CDR1 SGHTS and CDR2 YDEGEE. The V end lost 0 bases, the J end lost 2 bases, and 15 bases lay between the germline ends. CDR3 length equals 17 residues. CDR3 in DNA: TGTGCCAGCAGCTTGGGATGGGGCAGTAAAACCTACAATGAGCAGTTCTTC. Residues: CASSLGWGSKTYNEQFF.

The V call is TRBV7-2, the J call TRBJ2-3; 10 nucleotides align to TRBD2. The V gene's germline CDR1 is SGHTA and CDR2 FQGNSA. The junction had 7 bases not matched to a gene; V was cut back by 1 base and J by 0 bases. This CDR3 is 18 amino acids long. The chain's CDR3 is CASSLVGSSGGSTDTQYF. CDR3 in DNA: TGTGCCAGCAGCTTAGTAGGCTCTAGCGGGGGAAGCACAGATACGCAGTATTTT.

This chain connects TRBV18 to TRBJ2-5; D may be TRBD1 (5 bases). The length of the CDR3 is 13 residues. V lost 6 bases to trimming and J lost 2 bases, with 10 bases between them. Germline V gene data show CDR1 as KGHSH and CDR2 as LQKENI. CDR3 amino acids: CASSNPGQETQYF. The CDR3, as DNA: TGTGCCAGCTCCAACCCAGGGCAAGAGACCCAGTACTTC.

The chain carries TRBV5-1 and TRBJ2-5, with 13 bases matching TRBD2. This CDR3 region has 17 residues. Trimming removed 0 bases from V and 5 bases from J; junction bases left unmatched: 7. CDR1 and CDR2 (germline): SGHRS, YFSETQ. The DNA for the CDR3 is TGCGCCAGCAGCTTGGATCGGACTAGCGGGAGAGATGAGACCCAGTACTTC. Translation: CASSLDRTSGRDETQYF.

The genes are TRBV7-8 and TRBJ2-5; D may be TRBD1 (6 bases). This CDR3 is 15 amino acids long. Germline assignment: CDR1 SGHVS and CDR2 FQNEAQ. V shed 1 base and J shed 2 bases, with 11 bases lying between them. The CDR3 loop is CASSLGTASQETQYF. In nucleotides, the CDR3 is TGTGCCAGCAGCTTAGGGACAGCTAGTCAAGAGACCCAGTACTTC.

The rearrangement joins TRBV27 to TRBJ1-1, with D possibly matching TRBD1 (6 bases). The CDR3 consists of 15 residues. Germline V lookup: CDR1 MNHEY, CDR2 SMNVEV (reference sequence). Trimming stripped 4 bases from V and 3 bases from J, with 15 bases between. CDR3 sequence: CASSWGANRDTEAFF. CDR3 nucleotides: TGTGCCAGCAGTTGGGGGGCCAACAGGGACACTGAAGCTTTCTTT.

The rearrangement uses TRBV21-1 and TRBJ2-3; whether TRBD1, the table's D call, matches the DNA was not checked. TRBV21-1 is flagged as a pseudogene. The CDR3 is 17 amino acids. CDR3 nucleotides: TGTGCCAGCAGCAAAGGGGACAGGGTCAGATCCACAGATACGCAGTATTTT. Translating it yields CASSKGDRVRSTDTQYF.

V usage is TRBV11-3 and J usage is TRBJ2-7, with 14 bases aligning to TRBD2. The J segment lost 3 bases and the V segment lost 5 bases, leaving 3 bases of the junction unmatched. Germline-derived CDR1 and CDR2 are SGHNT and YENEEA. The length of the CDR3 is 15 residues. DNA of the CDR3: TGTGCCAGCAGCCCAGGACTAGCGGGAGGCTACGAGCAGTACTTC. It translates to CASSPGLAGGYEQYF. Full variable domain (rest looked up from reference TRBV11-3 and TRBJ2-7): EAGVVQSPRYKIIEKKQPVAFWCNPISGHNTLYWYLQNLGQGPELLIRYENEEAVDDSQLPKDRFSAERLKGVDSTLKIQPAELGDSAVYLCASSPGLAGGYEQYFGPGTRLTVT.

The chain links TRBV9 to TRBJ2-3; maybe TRBD2 (6 bases). CDR3 length: 14 amino acids. The V end was cut by 6 bases, the J end by 6 bases, with 17 bases between. Germline lookup yields CDR1 SGDLS and CDR2 YYNGEE. The CDR3 is CASKPGVSVDTQYF. The CDR3 nucleotides are TGTGCCAGCAAGCCGGGAGTCTCGGTTGATACGCAGTATTTT.

V and J are TRBV5-5 and TRBJ2-2; 8 bases match TRBD2. The V gene end was trimmed by 2 bases and the J gene end by 4 bases; junction bases not matched to a gene: 7. CDR1 and CDR2 (germline): SGHKS, YYEKEE (reference sequence). The CDR3 is 16 residues long. This CDR3 is CASSFFSGGATGELFF. The DNA for the CDR3 is TGTGCCAGCAGCTTCTTCTCCGGGGGGGCCACCGGGGAGCTGTTTTTT.